The 8 T cell receptor beta chains below come from one sample, sequenced in a study of CD8+ T cells in alopecia areata (dated by TCRdb to 2017 to 2018). According to the study, the label for this sample's time point signals: 4 weeks on oral tofacitinib. The intended sense of this specimen's treatment or condition label: oral pan-JAK inhibitor, 5-10 mg twice daily. Preparation of the library involved the immunoSEQ multiplex PCR assay. RNA was extracted from all samples and reverse transcribed into cDNA as template for TCR sequencing. In TCRdb, the immuneACCESS table is reduced to in-frame sequences with V and J assigned. These tables do not hold every clone; where another copy was compared, an unresolved V gene accounts for under half, and the others remain unexplained. Within this sample are roughly 200,000 clones, with more than 55% of them counted one time only. The ten largest clones capture about 3.5% of the sample.

Here the sequenced sample was CD4+ T cells sorted from blood, taken at week 4, from a patient treated with tofacitinib. Receptor source: a human donor with alopecia areata.

In this sample, this clone turned up a few times. V usage is TRBV29-1 and J usage is TRBJ2-7; D unclear. Germline assignment: CDR1 SQVTM and CDR2 ANQGSEA. V was cut by 5 bases and J by 0 bases, with 11 bases left in between. The CDR3 is 13 residues long. The CDR3 here is CSVRYSNSYEQYF. In DNA form, the CDR3 reads TGCAGCGTTCGATATTCAAACTCCTACGAGCAGTACTTC.

This clone has more than one count but fewer than ten. The genes are TRBV25-1 and TRBJ1-2, with D maybe TRBD1 (6 bases). Germline V gene sequence: CDR1 MGHDK, CDR2 SYGVNS. V was trimmed by 0 bases and J by 4 bases, leaving 12 bases between them. This CDR3 is built from 15 residues. CDR3 in amino acids: CASSEYGQGTYGYTF. CDR3 sequence (DNA): TGTGCCAGCAGTGAATATGGCCAGGGGACCTATGGCTACACCTTC.

The chain couples TRBV30 to TRBJ1-1; no clear D gene. Per the germline V gene, CDR1 is GTSNPN and CDR2 is SVGIG (reference sequence). The CDR3 is 14 amino acids. Trimming pared 0 bases from V and 0 bases from J, leaving 8 bases between. CDR3 sequence (DNA): TGTGCCTGGAGTGTACTTTTCATGAACACTGAAGCTTTCTTT. This gives the protein CAWSVLFMNTEAFF.

The chain has TRBV6-5 and TRBJ2-5; D is perhaps TRBD1 (5 bases). CDR3 size: 16 residues. The germline V gene has CDR1 MNHEY and CDR2 SVGAGI. V lost 2 bases and J lost 2, with 15 bases in between. CDR3 coding DNA: TGTGCCAGCAGTTACGGGGCTAGTGTTAATCAAGAGACCCAGTACTTC. It yields the protein CASSYGASVNQETQYF.

The CDR3 sequence is CASSGRQGQPQHF. Written as DNA, the CDR3 is TGTGCCAGTAGTGGGCGACAAGGGCAGCCCCAGCATTTT. J is TRBJ1-5 and V is TRBV19; D gene uncertain. The CDR3 consists of 13 residues. The germline gives CDR1 LNHDA, CDR2 SQIVND (reference sequence). The germline V and J ends were trimmed by 5 bases and 7 bases, with 12 bases remaining between them.

This chain joins TRBV5-1 and TRBJ2-2; D is undetermined. Germline CDR1 and CDR2: SGHRS and YFSETQ. This CDR3 has 14 residues. The V end lost 0 bases, the J end lost 5 bases, and 8 bases lay between the germline ends. CDR3 DNA: TGCGCCAGCAGCTTGGACATGTGGACCGGGGAGCTGTTTTTT. Translating gives CASSLDMWTGELFF.

V and J are TRBV2 and TRBJ1-2; D is uncertain. CDR3 size: 12 residues. Germline assignment: CDR1 SNHLY and CDR2 FYNNEI. With 4 bases removed from V and 5 bases from J, the gap between germline ends came to 8 bases. The CDR3 region is CASSATYYGYTF. CDR3 in DNA: TGTGCCAGCAGTGCAACCTATTATGGCTACACCTTC. The complete variable domain, with remaining parts taken from reference TRBV2 and TRBJ1-2, reads EPEVTQTPSHQVTQMGQEVILRCVPISNHLYFYWYRQILGQKVEFLVSFYNNEISEKSEIFDDQFSVERPDGSNFTLKIRSTKLEDSAMYFCASSATYYGYTFGSGTRLTVV.

V usage is TRBV12-5 and J usage is TRBJ2-3; the match to TRBD2 covers 8 bases. This CDR3 contains 15 residues. The V gene end was trimmed by 4 bases and the J gene end by 2 bases; junction bases not matched to a gene: 5. Per germline, CDR1 LGHNT and CDR2 FRNRAP. The CDR3 sequence is CASGSSGGLTDTQYF. DNA for the CDR3: TGTGCTAGTGGTTCCAGCGGGGGACTCACAGATACGCAGTATTTT.